The 5 T cell receptor beta chains in this list originate from one sample, sequenced in a study of shared clonotypes between healthy human individuals. Here immunoSEQ multiplex PCR was the method, and the copy in TCRdb shows in-frame clones only, minus some. This sample carries roughly 410,000 clones, roughly 96% of them seen once, and the ten largest clones take 0.32%. What was sequenced was memory CD8+ T cells sorted from blood. Subset of the sample: CD45RO+ cells pooled with CCR7-negative TemRA cells. These receptors originate from a man in his thirties or forties in good health.

The chain is built from TRBV28 and TRBJ2-3, with 9 bases fitting TRBD2. Trimming took 2 bases from V and 4 from J; bases not matched to a gene: 4. The CDR3 has 15 amino acids. CDR1 is MDHEN, CDR2 SYDVKM, per germline. CDR3 sequence: CASSLPGLAPDTQYF. As DNA, the CDR3 is TGTGCCAGCAGTTTACCGGGACTAGCACCAGATACGCAGTATTTT.

The chain carries TRBV9 and TRBJ1-4, with D possibly TRBD1 on 5 matching bases. The V end lost 0 bases, the J end lost 7 bases, and 13 bases lay between the germline ends. The germline V gene has CDR1 SGDLS and CDR2 YYNGEE. The CDR3 extends over 15 amino acids. DNA of the CDR3: TGTGCCAGCAGCGTAGGTTGGGAAAGGGGTGAAAAACTGTTTTTT. Amino acids: CASSVGWERGEKLFF. Full variable domain (rest looked up from reference TRBV9 and TRBJ1-4): DSGVTQTPKHLITATGQRVTLRCSPRSGDLSVYWYQQSLDQGLQFLIQYYNGEERAKGNILERFSAQQFPDLHSELNLSSLELGDSALYFCASSVGWERGEKLFFGSGTQLSVL.

The chain recombines TRBV9 with TRBJ2-6; tentatively, D is TRBD2 (6 bases). The CDR3 contains 18 residues. Trimming pared 4 bases from V and 0 bases from J, leaving 17 bases between. The germline V gene encodes CDR1 SGDLS and CDR2 YYNGEE. The CDR3, as DNA: TGTGCCAGCAGCCCCCAAACTAGCCGCCTCTCTGGGGCCAACGTCCTGACTTTC. It encodes CASSPQTSRLSGANVLTF.

The chain has TRBV10-3 and TRBJ2-3, with TRBD2 matching over 8 bases. J gave up 3 bases and V 9 bases, and 14 bases lay outside the gene matches. The CDR3 sequence is 16 residues long. Germline lookup yields CDR1 ENHRY and CDR2 SYGVKD. Here the CDR3 reads CAIRASGTRRTDTQYF. The CDR3 DNA follows: TGTGCCATTAGAGCCTCCGGGACTAGACGTACAGATACGCAGTATTTT.

The rearrangement joins TRBV4-2 to TRBJ2-7, with no clear D. The germline V and J ends were trimmed by 2 bases and 2 bases, with 7 bases remaining between them. In germline, CDR1 is LGHNA, CDR2 YNFKEQ. The CDR3 extends over 13 amino acids. CDR3 DNA sequence: TGTGCCAGCAGCCAACTCCAGGCCTACGAGCAGTACTTC. Translating gives CASSQLQAYEQYF.